This T cell receptor beta chain was identified in a study of blood T cells in healthy people across ages. Study-level background: Template switching picked up about one barcoded beta molecule for each two T cells.

Sample-barcoded 5' priming and a J-beta primer mix drove a second PCR of roughly 7 to 11 cycles. TCRdb reanalysed the 5' RACE reads using MiXCR and keeps one entry per CDR3 protein. The sample shows 750,000 to 1,000,000 distinct CDR3 sequences, 25% to 30% of them seen only once. The table lists this clonotype with a few counts. No antigen is known for it. General study results and limits: Comparison with aged donors showed that long-lived donors had more naive CD4+ cells and higher diversity.

The germline gives CDR1 SQVTM, CDR2 ANQGSEA. The CDR3 totals 15 residues. J was trimmed by 2 bases and V by 1 base; bases with no gene match: 4. This same sample was also part of a study on T cells of mothers and their children. That paper adds: There was no detection of any persistent microchimeric T cell clones.

The chain joins TRBV29-1 to TRBJ2-3, with 9 bases matching TRBD2. Sequencing was done on a sample of blood. This receptor was identified in a woman in her thirties or forties in good health. In nucleotides, the CDR3 is TGCAGCGTTGAAGGGTTAGCGGGGGACACAGATACGCAGTATTTT. Translating it yields CSVEGLAGDTDTQYF.